This T cell receptor beta chain emerged from a study of beta chain features in type 1 diabetes. Expressed TCRB transcripts were sequenced because the entire RNA isolate underwent reverse transcription. The method was immunoSEQ multiplex PCR; TCRdb's version includes in-frame clones alone and lacks a portion of them. The table lists 250,000 to 400,000 clones, 14% of them singletons. Germline lookup yields CDR1 ENHRY and CDR2 SYGVKD. V gave up 10 bases and J gave up 5 bases, with 17 bases separating them. The CDR3 consists of 13 residues. This clone was counted only a few times. CD45RO/CCR7/CD25/CD127/CD95/CD27 sorting isolated CD4+ naive, central memory, regulatory and stem cell-like memory cells. Each of the sorted populations had a purity greater than 95%.

Sequencing was done on a sample of central memory CD4+ T cells from blood. This clonotype was obtained from a man aged 25-45 years in good health. The chain carries TRBV10-3 and TRBJ1-1; TRBD1 might be the D (5 bases). DNA of the CDR3: TGTGCCAGCAGCGTAGCAGGGAGGACTGAAGCTTTCTTT. Translation gives CASSVAGRTEAFF.